Listed below are T cell receptor beta chains from one sample, sequenced in a study of somatic mutations in cytotoxic T cells in rheumatoid arthritis. Some clones are missing from TCRdb's copy, which holds only in-frame ones; the method was immunoSEQ multiplex PCR. The profile shows about 20,000 clones, roughly four fifths of them singletons. Sequenced input: CD8+ T cells sorted from blood. The receptors shown here come from an adult with rheumatoid arthritis. Each CDR3 is given with its conserved first and last residue. D genes are given only for firm matches. Not all rows give a size; the values are once, few, many and, for expanded clones, a class.

D | J | size | V | CDR3 | DNA
TRBD2 | TRBJ2-1 | - | TRBV6-6 | CASRAGGEQFF | TGTGCCAGCAGGGCGGGGGGAGAGCAGTTCTTC
- | TRBJ2-5 | - | TRBV7-3 | CASSVTRTETQYF | TGTGCCAGCAGCGTTACCCGCACGGAGACCCAGTACTTC
- | TRBJ1-1 | - | TRBV13 | CASSSYLDTEAFF | TGTGCCAGCAGCTCCTACCTGGACACTGAAGCTTTCTTT
TRBD2 | TRBJ2-4 | once | TRBV9 | CASSASGGADIQYF | TGTGCCAGCAGCGCCTCCGGGGGGGCGGACATTCAGTACTTC
- | TRBJ1-1 | few | TRBV4-3 | CASSAAGKAFF | TGCGCCAGCAGTGCGGCAGGGAAAGCTTTCTTT
- | TRBJ1-1 | few | TRBV5-1 | CASTLGDEAFF | TGCGCCAGCACCCTTGGGGATGAAGCTTTCTTT
- | TRBJ2-1 | once | TRBV5-1 | CASSLGWGAYNEQFF | TGCGCCAGCAGCTTGGGGTGGGGGGCCTACAATGAGCAGTTCTTC
- | TRBJ2-3 | - | TRBV7-3 | CASSLSPAITDTQYF | TGTGCCAGCAGCTTAAGTCCGGCAATCACAGATACGCAGTATTTT
- | TRBJ2-6 | few | TRBV6-6 | CASSYSSSGANVLTF | TGTGCCAGCAGTTACTCGAGCTCTGGGGCCAACGTCCTGACTTTC
- | TRBJ2-7 | - | TRBV11-3 | CASSSGRQSYEQYF | TGTGCCAGCAGCTCAGGGCGACAGTCCTACGAGCAGTACTTC
TRBD2 | TRBJ2-3 | - | TRBV5-1 | CASSSKRGGSTDTQYF | TGCGCCAGCAGCTCTAAGCGGGGGGGTAGCACAGATACGCAGTATTTT
TRBD2 | TRBJ2-3 | - | TRBV28 | CASSQSGRGTDTQYF | TGTGCCAGCAGTCAGAGCGGGAGGGGCACAGATACGCAGTATTTT
TRBD1 | TRBJ2-3 | - | TRBV7-9 | CASSLGGQGKRTDTQYF | TGTGCCAGCAGCTTAGGCGGACAGGGGAAGAGGACAGATACGCAGTATTTT
- | TRBJ1-1 | - | TRBV6-5 | CASIKDLGAEAFF | TGTGCCAGCATCAAGGACCTGGGCGCTGAAGCTTTCTTT
- | TRBJ2-5 | once | TRBV28 | CASSLILGEGQQETQYF | TGTGCCAGCAGTTTAATCTTGGGGGAGGGACAGCAAGAGACCCAGTACTTC
TRBD2 | TRBJ2-2 | - | TRBV27 | CASRASGRELWELFF | TGTGCCAGCAGAGCTAGCGGGAGGGAATTGTGGGAGCTGTTTTTT
- | TRBJ1-1 | few | TRBV5-1 | CASSFRPNTEAFF | TGCGCCAGCAGCTTCCGTCCGAACACTGAAGCTTTCTTT
- | TRBJ1-1 | few | TRBV27 | CASSTTVYTEAFF | TGTGCCAGCAGTACAACAGTTTACACTGAAGCTTTCTTT
TRBD1 | TRBJ1-2 | - | TRBV13 | CASSMGQGYGYTF | TGTGCCAGCAGCATGGGACAGGGTTATGGCTACACCTTC
- | TRBJ2-7 | - | TRBV11-2 | CASSLGQKIYEQYF | TGTGCCAGCAGCTTAGGACAGAAAATCTACGAGCAGTACTTC
- | TRBJ1-5 | medium-sized | TRBV4-1 | CASSHLISGDQPQHF | TGCGCCAGCAGCCATTTGATATCGGGGGATCAGCCCCAGCATTTT
- | TRBJ1-1 | few | TRBV15 | CATLVGTEAFF | TGTGCCACCTTAGTGGGAACTGAAGCTTTCTTT
TRBD1 | TRBJ1-3 | - | TRBV4-3 | CASSQDVRGSWLGGNTIYF | TGCGCCAGCAGCCAAGATGTCAGGGGGTCTTGGCTGGGTGGAAACACCATATATTTT
- | TRBJ2-2 | - | TRBV9 | CASSPSGTNTGELFF | TGTGCCAGCAGTCCGAGCGGCACGAACACCGGGGAGCTGTTTTTT
- | TRBJ1-2 | - | TRBV4-2 | CASSQEAGARDGYTF | TGTGCCAGCAGCCAAGAGGCGGGGGCGCGAGATGGCTACACCTTC
- | TRBJ2-1 | - | TRBV7-7 | CASSLTFGNEQFF | TGTGCTAGCAGCCTTACTTTTGGCAATGAGCAGTTCTTC
- | TRBJ2-3 | - | TRBV27 | CASSLLESGWLIGDTQYF | TGTGCCAGCAGTTTACTCGAAAGCGGGTGGCTGATAGGGGATACGCAGTATTTT